The clone carrying this T cell receptor beta chain was counted between two and nine times. What it recognizes is unknown. The data were obtained in a study of cytomegalovirus exposure and HLA in healthy donors. Study-level findings and limits: When analyzed later, a missense DCLRE1C variant was found to be linked to TCR beta V- and J-gene trimming. Sequencing likely generated an artifact that appeared as a cluster of highly shared sequence variants. As was reported, the classifier diagnosed cytomegalovirus status with high specificity and sensitivity.

The V end was cut by 5 bases, the J end by 5 bases, with 16 bases between. The CDR3 contains 14 residues. Germline CDR1 SQVTM, CDR2 ANQGSEA. Researchers ran the PCR with 60 Vbeta and 13 Jbeta primers. Generated by immunoSEQ multiplex PCR, the TCRdb table keeps only in-frame clones and is missing some. The repertoire holds 90,000 to 150,000 clones, 65% to 80% seen once, with about 3.9% in the top ten. The material sequenced was PBMCs. This chain connects TRBV29-1 to TRBJ2-4; tentatively, D is TRBD1 (6 bases). The sequence came from a human donor in good health. CDR3 coding DNA: TGCAGCGTTTACGGACAGCTGGGGCAAAACATTCAGTACTTC. Its translation is CSVYGQLGQNIQYF.